This T cell receptor (beta chain) was sequenced for a study of blood T cell repertoires in COVID-19. Whole-study context: The United States, Italy and Spain provided the acute and convalescent COVID-19 samples. T cells, B-cell-depleted T cells, or PBMCs supplied cDNA or gDNA.

As handled by the study authors: Cell counts per sample came from amplifying reference gene primers. The assay was immunoSEQ multiplex PCR, and TCRdb's table has in-frame clones only and misses some. The V and J calls and clone size were taken over from that table, and D and trimming were inferred from the DNA. This table holds some 70,000 clones, almost 90% found once. The V end lost 9 bases, the J end lost 5 bases, and 16 bases lay between the germline ends. CDR3 length: 13 residues. The germline CDR1 and CDR2 sequences are LNHDA and SQIVND (reference sequence). This chain uses TRBV19 with TRBJ2-5; D remains unclear. The receptor was isolated from a man aged 45-60 years with acute or convalescent COVID-19. Source material: peripheral blood. For the CDR3, the DNA is TGTGCCAGCTCCCTGTTCGCTGGCGAGACCCAGTACTTC. As protein: CASSLFAGETQYF.